This T cell receptor (beta chain) is from a study of blood T cell repertoires in COVID-19. About the study: COVID-19 samples collected from the United States, Italy and Spain covered acute and convalescent phases. T cells, B-cell-depleted T cells, or PBMCs supplied cDNA or gDNA.

In the source study's methods: Reference gene primer amplification gave estimated nucleated cell counts. Clones were sequenced by immunoSEQ multiplex PCR, and TCRdb holds only the in-frame ones, with some missing. V and J calls and clone size come straight from that table; D and trimming were deduced from the DNA. The table has 100,000 or so clones, about 86% seen once. The sequence derives from a man aged 55 to 70 with acute or convalescent COVID-19. Input material: peripheral blood.

Here the CDR3 reads CASSYSPDRELEKLFF. The CDR3 nucleotides are TGCGCCAGCAGCTACTCCCCAGACAGGGAATTAGAAAAACTGTTTTTT. The chain has TRBV23-1 and TRBJ1-4, with TRBD1 identical over 7 bases. TRBV23-1 qualifies as an ORF whose function is uncertain. CDR3 length: 16 residues. V shed 6 bases, J shed 8 bases, and the junction held 15 bases outside the gene matches.